Listed below are T cell receptor beta chains from one sample, sequenced in a study of T cell repertoires in cytomegalovirus infection. TCRdb re-called the reads through MiXCR, storing one row per CDR3 protein. The sample has about 250,000 distinct CDR3 sequences, over 15% seen once; the top ten hold roughly 50%. The sequenced sample was CD8+ T cells from PBMCs. These receptors all stem from a human donor in good health (CMV status not recorded). Some clones in this sample may be carry-over from other donors' samples. The CDR3 runs from the conserved cysteine through the conserved F or W. D genes are given only for firm matches. A clone size is listed for some rows: how often the clone was seen (once, few, many), or a class if it is expanded.

V	size	J	D	DNA	CDR3
TRBV6-6	few	TRBJ2-7	TRBD2	TGTGCCAGCAGTTACTCGCCTAGCGGGGGCTTGTACGAGCAGTACTTC	CASSYSPSGGLYEQYF
TRBV24-1	many	TRBJ2-7	-	TGTGCCACCAGCAACAGGACTTCCTACGAGCAGTACTTC	CATSNRTSYEQYF
TRBV20-1	few	TRBJ1-1	-	TGCAGTGCTAGGCCCCGGAACGTGAACACTGAAGCTTTCTTT	CSARPRNVNTEAFF
TRBV20-1	-	TRBJ2-3	-	TGCAGTGCTAGACCACATGGGCGGGTTAGCACAGATACGCAGTATTTT	CSARPHGRVSTDTQYF
TRBV6-6	-	TRBJ2-4	TRBD1	TGTGCCAGCAGTTACTTTGAGACAGGGAAAAACATTCAGTACTTC	CASSYFETGKNIQYF
TRBV7-8	-	TRBJ2-7	-	TGTGCCAGCAGCCCCCGCATGTCCAGCTCCTACGAGCAGTACTTC	CASSPRMSSSYEQYF
TRBV4-2	few	TRBJ2-7	TRBD2	TGTGCCAGCAGCCAAGCTGCTAGCGGGGCCTCCTACGAGCAGTACTTC	CASSQAASGASYEQYF
TRBV28	-	TRBJ1-5	-	TGTGCCAGCAGTCCCGACGGGGTTTCGGATAATCAGCCCCAGCATTTT	CASSPDGVSDNQPQHF
TRBV20-1	few	TRBJ1-5	-	TGCAGTGCTAGTATGGGGGCGGCTCAGCCCCAGCATTTT	CSASMGAAQPQHF
TRBV6-2/TRBV6-3	many	TRBJ2-2	TRBD2	TGTGCCAGCAGTTACCCCTGGCGGGGGGGTAACACCGGGGAGCTGTTTTTT	CASSYPWRGGNTGELFF
TRBV7-9	-	TRBJ1-1	-	TGTGCCAGCAGCTTAGTGGCGGAGCCTGAAGCTTTCTTT	CASSLVAEPEAFF
TRBV7-2	-	TRBJ2-7	-	TGTGCCAGCCAAACCCGGCACTACGAGCAGTACTTC	CASQTRHYEQYF
TRBV7-6	-	TRBJ1-2	TRBD1	TGTGCCAGCAGCTCCGGGACAGGGTTCGGCTACACCTTC	CASSSGTGFGYTF
TRBV4-1	few	TRBJ2-3	TRBD1	TGCGCCAGCAGCCCGTCAGGGGGTGCGCAGTATTTT	CASSPSGGAQYF
TRBV12-3/TRBV12-4	-	TRBJ2-1	TRBD2	TGTGCCAGCAGTTTACCGGGGGGGCCTGGTAATGAGCAGTTCTTC	CASSLPGGPGNEQFF
TRBV7-6	many	TRBJ2-7	-	TGTGCCAGCAGCTTAGGAGGGGCCGAAACAATCTACGAGCAGTACTTC	CASSLGGAETIYEQYF
TRBV28	-	TRBJ1-1	-	TGTGCCAGCAGCCAGGGTTCGGGCGAAGCTTTCTTT	CASSQGSGEAFF
TRBV7-9	-	TRBJ2-5	-	TGTGCCAGCAGCTTAGGGGAAGAGACCCAGTACTTC	CASSLGEETQYF
TRBV6-2/TRBV6-3	-	TRBJ2-5	TRBD1	TGTGCCAGCAGACGGGACAGCCGGCGCCAAGAGACCCAGTACTTC	CASRRDSRRQETQYF
TRBV6-2/TRBV6-3	-	TRBJ1-5	TRBD1	TGTGCCAGCAGTTTGGGACAGGGGAGTCAGCCCCAGCATTTT	CASSLGQGSQPQHF
TRBV6-6	-	TRBJ2-5	-	TGTGCCAGCAGTTACCCCGGGACACCGTTACAAGAGACCCAGTACTTC	CASSYPGTPLQETQYF
TRBV7-9	-	TRBJ2-7	TRBD1	TGTGCCAGCAGCTTAGGGACAGGGTTTCGCTACGAGCAGTACTTC	CASSLGTGFRYEQYF
TRBV28	-	TRBJ1-4	TRBD1	TGTGCCAGCAGGAGACAGGGAACTAATGAAAAACTGTTTTTT	CASRRQGTNEKLFF
TRBV12-3/TRBV12-4	few	TRBJ2-3	TRBD2	TGTGCCAGCAGTTCCGTAGCGGGGATCACAGATACGCAGTATTTT	CASSSVAGITDTQYF
TRBV7-9	few	TRBJ2-3	TRBD1	TGTGCCAGCAGCTCATCGGACAGGATAGGCACAGATACGCAGTATTTT	CASSSSDRIGTDTQYF
TRBV11-2	-	TRBJ2-1	TRBD2	TGTGCCAGCAGCTCAAGATTTAGCGGGGGGTACAATGAGCAGTTCTTC	CASSSRFSGGYNEQFF
TRBV5-6	many	TRBJ2-2	TRBD1	TGTGCCAGCAGCCCAACGACAGGGCCCACCGGGGAGCTGTTTTTT	CASSPTTGPTGELFF
TRBV11-2	few	TRBJ1-1	-	TGTGCCAGCAGCTCCCCGACAGGGAACACTGAAGCTTTCTTT	CASSSPTGNTEAFF
TRBV28	-	TRBJ2-3	TRBD2	TGTGCCAGCGACTTAGCGGGGACTGGCACAGATACGCAGTATTTT	CASDLAGTGTDTQYF
TRBV7-2	many	TRBJ2-5	-	TGTGCCAGCAGCCTAGGGGGGCCGGAGACCCAGTACTTC	CASSLGGPETQYF
TRBV10-2	-	TRBJ1-1	-	TGCGCCAGCACCTTCGGGACGGCAATAACTGAAGCTTTCTTT	CASTFGTAITEAFF
TRBV5-6	many	TRBJ1-1	-	TGTGCCAGCAGCCTCCGGGACGGGAACACTGAAGCTTTCTTT	CASSLRDGNTEAFF
TRBV7-8	many	TRBJ1-1	-	TGTGCCAGCAGCCCGCCACTCGGGCATGGGACTGAAGCTTTCTTT	CASSPPLGHGTEAFF
TRBV6-2/TRBV6-3	many	TRBJ1-2	TRBD1	TGTGCCAGCAGTTACTCGCCACAGGGGACCTATGGCTACACCTTC	CASSYSPQGTYGYTF
TRBV7-9	-	TRBJ1-5	-	TGTGCCAGCAGCTTAGGGGGTGGGATCAATCAGCCCCAGCATTTT	CASSLGGGINQPQHF
TRBV6-6	few	TRBJ2-3	TRBD2	TGTGCCAGCAGTCCCCTAGCGGGGGGTGGAAATACGCAGTATTTT	CASSPLAGGGNTQYF
TRBV18	many	TRBJ2-1	TRBD1	TGTGCCAGCTCACCATCAACAGGGGGCAATGAGCAGTTCTTC	CASSPSTGGNEQFF
TRBV4-3	many	TRBJ2-2	TRBD1	TGCGCCAGCAGCCATCTCCTTCGGGGACAGGGGAGCGGGGAGCTGTTTTTT	CASSHLLRGQGSGELFF
TRBV3-1	few	TRBJ2-7	TRBD2	TGTGCCAGCAGCCCGGGACTAGCGGGGGGCTTCTACGAGCAGTACTTC	CASSPGLAGGFYEQYF
TRBV29-1	-	TRBJ1-1	-	TGCAGCGTTGCCTGGGGGCGCGCTGAAGCTTTCTTT	CSVAWGRAEAFF
TRBV7-8	-	TRBJ1-5	-	TGTGCCAGCAGCTTAGGTACTCAGGCCCAGCCCCAGCATTTT	CASSLGTQAQPQHF
TRBV11-3	many	TRBJ1-1	TRBD1	TGTGCCAGCAGTTTCGGGACAGGGGCTCGAGCTTTCTTT	CASSFGTGARAFF
TRBV20-1	many	TRBJ2-7	-	TGCAGTGCTAGAGGTAGAGAGGAGTGGGAGCAGTACTTC	CSARGREEWEQYF
TRBV6-2/TRBV6-3	few	TRBJ2-2	-	TGTGCCAGCAGTTACTCACGGGAGCTGTTTTTT	CASSYSRELFF
TRBV28	many	TRBJ2-1	-	TGTGCCAGCAGTCCCCCGCGGGGATTCTACAATGAGCAGTTCTTC	CASSPPRGFYNEQFF
TRBV2	few	TRBJ2-1	-	TGTGCCAGCAGTGATGTGGCCGCTGAGCAGTTCTTC	CASSDVAAEQFF
TRBV7-6	many	TRBJ2-3	-	TGTGCCAGCAGCCCCCTGGCAGGGGCCCCAGATACGCAGTATTTT	CASSPLAGAPDTQYF
TRBV15	few	TRBJ2-3	-	TGTGTCACCAGCAGACCCCACGGACAGCCAGGGGTCACAGATACGCAGTATTTT	CVTSRPHGQPGVTDTQYF
TRBV29-1	-	TRBJ2-3	TRBD2	TGCAGCGTTGAAAGGACTAGCGGAACAGATACGCAGTATTTT	CSVERTSGTDTQYF
TRBV27	-	TRBJ2-1	TRBD2	TGTGCCAGCAGTCGCGGGGGGTCCTACAATGAGCAGTTCTTC	CASSRGGSYNEQFF